These 25 T cell receptor beta chains were all obtained from the same sample, sequenced in a study of ipilimumab plus nivolumab after autologous stem cell transplantation. The table came from immunoSEQ multiplex PCR; TCRdb's copy has only in-frame clones and leaves some out. The repertoire includes 15,000 to 20,000 clones, roughly four fifths of them detected once, and approximately 19% sits in the top ten. The material was PBMCs, obtained in a trial of ipilimumab plus nivolumab as post-transplant consolidation. The receptor source for this set is a male donor with diffuse large B-cell lymphoma.

The rearrangement links TRBV4-3 to TRBJ2-5; perhaps TRBD2 as D (7 bases). The J call is uncertain, as TRBJ2-7 better fits the DNA end. The CDR3 is 14 amino acids. Germline values: CDR1 LGHNA, CDR2 YSLEER. The CDR3 nucleotides are TGCGCCAGCAGCCAAGGCGGGGGCCCCTACGAGCAGTACTTC. Translation: CASSQGGGPYEQYF.

On this clone itself: One end of the junction is discordant with germline, which a read error may explain. Within the sample, other DNA sequences also encode this same CDR3. This chain links TRBV19 with TRBJ1-2; D may be TRBD1 (5 bases). This CDR3 has 12 residues. CDR1 and CDR2 from the germline V gene are LNHDA and SQIVND (reference sequence). The CDR3 sequence is CASGWDWDGYTF. CDR3 coding DNA: TGTGCCAGTGGTTGGGACTGGGATGGCTATACCTTC.

The rearrangement links TRBV9 to TRBJ2-7; D perhaps matches TRBD2 (5 bases). This CDR3 contains 14 residues. Germline loops: CDR1 SGDLS, CDR2 YYNGEE. V shed 0 bases and J shed 0 bases, with 7 bases lying between them. The CDR3 DNA reads as TGTGCCAGCAGCGTAGTAGGGAGCTCCTACGAGCAGTACTTC. Translation gives CASSVVGSSYEQYF. Based on the CDR3 plus reference TRBV9 and TRBJ2-7, the full variable domain is DSGVTQTPKHLITATGQRVTLRCSPRSGDLSVYWYQQSLDQGLQFLIQYYNGEERAKGNILERFSAQQFPDLHSELNLSSLELGDSALYFCASSVVGSSYEQYFGPGTRLTVT.

V usage is TRBV4-1 and J usage is TRBJ1-3; D gene uncertain. The CDR3 covers 15 residues. Germline CDR1 reads MGHRA; CDR2 reads YSYEKL. Trimming stripped 2 bases from V and 0 bases from J, with 8 bases between. Here the CDR3 reads CASSQYGFSGNTIYF. The CDR3, as DNA: TGCGCCAGCAGCCAATACGGGTTCTCTGGAAACACCATATATTTT.

CDR3 nucleotides: TGTGCCAGCAGTGAGGAGAGAAACACTGAAGCTTTCTTT. This translates into CASSEERNTEAFF. The genes are TRBV6-4 and TRBJ1-1; D unclear. The CDR3 is 13 amino acids. Germline V CDR1 and CDR2: MRHNA, SNTAGT. V gave up 3 bases and J gave up 2 bases, with 7 bases separating them.

V is TRBV15 and J is TRBJ1-5, with 8 bases matching TRBD1. V trimming: 3 bases; J trimming: 2 bases; junction bases outside the gene matches: 9. Germline values: CDR1 LNHNV, CDR2 YYDKDF (reference sequence). This CDR3 contains 17 residues. The CDR3 nucleotides are TGTGCCACCAGCAGTCCAGACAGGGGATTCGGCAATCAGCCCCAGCATTTT. Its protein product is CATSSPDRGFGNQPQHF.

This clone qualifies as large. This sequence joins TRBV25-1 and TRBJ1-1; 7 nucleotides agree with TRBD1. Germline-derived CDR1 and CDR2 are MGHDK and SYGVNS. The length of the CDR3 is 15 residues. The junction had 9 bases not matched to a gene; V was cut back by 1 base and J by 7 bases. The CDR3 nucleotides read TGTGCCAGCAGTGAATCTTCAACAGGGGATGGTGAAGCTTTCTTT. Translated: CASSESSTGDGEAFF.

The rearrangement joins TRBV6-1 to TRBJ1-2; a weak D match, TRBD1 (6 bases). V lost 3 bases, J lost 8 bases, and 13 bases lay in between. Germline CDR1 and CDR2: MNHNS and SASEGT. This CDR3 is built from 13 residues. The CDR3 loop reads CASSDILGGGYTF. The CDR3 region has the DNA TGTGCCAGCAGTGATATTTTGGGGGGCGGCTACACCTTC.

V is TRBV25-1 and J is TRBJ2-5, with D hard to call. V was trimmed by 3 bases and J by 1 base, leaving 6 bases between them. Germline V CDR1 and CDR2: MGHDK, SYGVNS. CDR3 size: 13 residues. CDR3 DNA: TGTGCCAGCAGTGATGTGGGCCAAGAGACCCAGTACTTC. This sequence encodes CASSDVGQETQYF.

The rearrangement joins TRBV5-1 to TRBJ2-7; 8 nucleotides align to TRBD1. Trimming at V came to 2 bases and at J to 1 base, leaving 8 bases not matched to a gene. CDR3 size: 16 residues. The germline CDR1 and CDR2 sequences are SGHRS and YFSETQ. The CDR3 is CASSFSATGVSYEQYF. CDR3 sequence (DNA): TGCGCCAGCAGCTTTTCCGCGACAGGGGTTTCCTACGAGCAGTACTTC.

The chain couples TRBV5-1 to TRBJ2-7; 8 nucleotides match TRBD2. With 4 bases clipped from V and 4 bases from J, the junction kept 7 bases outside the gene matches. This CDR3 has 14 residues. Germline CDR1 and CDR2: SGHRS and YFSETQ. The CDR3 region is CASSAEAGAYEQYF. In DNA, the CDR3 is TGCGCCAGCAGCGCTGAAGCGGGGGCGTACGAGCAGTACTTC.

V and J are TRBV7-9 and TRBJ1-4, with D tentatively TRBD1 (5 bases). CDR1 and CDR2 from the germline V gene are SEHNR and FQNEAQ (reference sequence). V lost 1 base and J lost 4, with 7 bases in between. The CDR3 length is 14 residues. The CDR3 sequence: CASSLGGNNEKLFF. The CDR3, as DNA: TGTGCCAGCAGCTTAGGGGGGAATAATGAAAAACTGTTTTTT.

V usage is TRBV11-3 and J usage is TRBJ2-5, with TRBD2 as a possible D gene (5 bases). Trimming pared 5 bases from V and 2 bases from J, leaving 9 bases between. This CDR3 comprises 13 residues. CDR1 and CDR2 from the germline V gene are SGHNT and YENEEA. The chain's CDR3 is CASSPTKQETQYF. CDR3 DNA: TGTGCCAGCAGCCCGACTAAACAAGAGACCCAGTACTTC.

CDR3 DNA sequence: TGTGCCAGTAGTACCTCTGGGGGGCTAATGGATACGCAGTATTTT. Translation gives CASSTSGGLMDTQYF. The chain carries TRBV19 and TRBJ2-3; tentatively, D is TRBD1 or TRBD2 (6 bases each). The germline V and J ends were trimmed by 4 bases and 6 bases, with 17 bases remaining between them. This CDR3 spans 15 amino acids. Germline V gene sequence: CDR1 LNHDA, CDR2 SQIVND (reference sequence).

V gene TRBV29-1 combines with J gene TRBJ2-3; D remains ambiguous. Germline-derived CDR1 and CDR2 are SQVTM and ANQGSEA. CDR3 length: 14 amino acids. With 1 base removed from V and 0 bases from J, the gap between germline ends came to 8 bases. CDR3 DNA sequence: TGCAGCGTTGAAGGTCCCTACAGCACAGATACGCAGTATTTT. This sequence encodes CSVEGPYSTDTQYF.

The V gene is TRBV6-1, the J gene TRBJ1-3; D remains ambiguous. V was pared by 2 bases and J by 4 bases, with 12 bases between. The germline V gene encodes CDR1 MNHNS and CDR2 SASEGT. This CDR3 is 15 amino acids long. In nucleotides, the CDR3 is TGTGCCAGCAGTGAAACGCCGACCGCCGGAAACACCATATATTTT. This sequence encodes CASSETPTAGNTIYF.

The V gene is TRBV7-7, the J gene TRBJ2-5; 9 bases agree with TRBD2. This CDR3 comprises 15 residues. Germline values: CDR1 SSHAT, CDR2 FNYEAQ (reference sequence). CDR3: CAYTPRGGFTETQYF. The DNA for the CDR3 is TGTGCTTATACCCCGCGGGGGGGCTTTACCGAGACCCAGTACTTC.

This chain links TRBV7-3 with TRBJ2-2; 7 positions match TRBD1. Losses at the gene ends were 5 bases for V and 3 bases for J; bases not matched to a gene: 9. The germline V gene encodes CDR1 SGHTA and CDR2 FQGTGA. This CDR3 comprises 16 residues. The CDR3 sequence is CASSPLTGIDTGELFF. The CDR3 bases are TGTGCCAGCAGCCCCCTGACAGGGATCGACACCGGGGAGCTGTTTTTT.

This chain connects TRBV4-1 to TRBJ1-2; D perhaps matches TRBD1 (5 bases). This CDR3 spans 15 amino acids. V gave up 1 base and J gave up 4 bases, with 13 bases separating them. The V gene's germline CDR1 is MGHRA and CDR2 YSYEKL. CDR3 residues: CASSQADRGTYGYTF. For the CDR3, the DNA is TGCGCCAGCAGCCAAGCGGATCGGGGCACCTATGGCTACACCTTC.

This chain uses TRBV2 with TRBJ1-1, with D uncertain. Trimming pared 4 bases from V and 1 base from J, leaving 10 bases between. CDR3 size: 14 residues. Looked up from germline, CDR1 is SNHLY and CDR2 is FYNNEI. CDR3 DNA sequence: TGTGCCAGCAGTGTTGTCACCGGGAACACTGAAGCTTTCTTT. Its translation: CASSVVTGNTEAFF.

This chain links TRBV7-2 with TRBJ2-3, with 8 bases that match TRBD2. V trimming: 2 bases; J trimming: 2 bases; junction bases outside the gene matches: 6. CDR3 length equals 16 residues. Germline V gene data show CDR1 as SGHTA and CDR2 as FQGNSA. In DNA form, the CDR3 reads TGTGCCAGCAGCTTACACGAGCGGGGGAACACAGATACGCAGTATTTT. Amino acids: CASSLHERGNTDTQYF. The full variable domain, completed using reference TRBV7-2 and TRBJ2-3, is GAGVSQSPSNKVTEKGKDVELRCDPISGHTALYWYRQSLGQGLEFLIYFQGNSAPDKSGLPSDRFSAERTGGSVSTLTIQRTQQEDSAVYLCASSLHERGNTDTQYFGPGTRLTVL.

Comment on this clone: At one of its ends the junction is not consistent with the germline gene, which may arise from a read error. This chain links TRBV19 with TRBJ2-7; D unresolved. This CDR3 region has 13 residues. The germline gives CDR1 LNHDA, CDR2 SQIVND (reference sequence). The CDR3 region has the DNA TGTGCCAGTAGTCTAGACGGACCCTACGAGCAGTACTTC. Residues: CASSLDGPYEQYF.

About this clone: The junction does not match germline at one end; this may be a read error. The chain links TRBV7-7 to TRBJ2-5; 8 bases fit TRBD1. There are 16 residues in the CDR3. CDR1 SSHAT and CDR2 FNYEAQ come from the germline V gene (reference sequence). The CDR3 loop reads CASSLGRGQAQETQYF. Written as DNA, the CDR3 is TGTGCTAGCAGCTTAGGCAGGGGACAGGCACAAGAGACCCAGTACTTC. The full variable domain, rest sourced from reference TRBV7-7 and TRBJ2-5, is GAGVSQSPRYKVTKRGQDVTLRCDPISSHATLYWYQQALGQGPEFLTYFNYEAQPDKSGLPSDRFSAERPEGSISTLTIQRTEQRDSAMYRCASSLGRGQAQETQYFGPGTRLLVL.

V and J are TRBV7-8 and TRBJ2-1; 9 nucleotides align to TRBD1. CDR1 SGHVS and CDR2 FQNEAQ come from the germline V gene. V was clipped by 3 bases and J by 4 bases; unmatched bases: 4. The CDR3 runs 15 residues. CDR3 loop: CASSFRTGAYNEQFF. CDR3 DNA: TGTGCCAGCAGCTTTCGGACAGGGGCGTACAATGAGCAGTTCTTC.

This chain joins TRBV29-1 and TRBJ2-1, with D unclear. From germline, CDR1 is SQVTM and CDR2 ANQGSEA. Trimming shortened V by 7 bases and J by 7 bases, and 8 bases separated the two germline ends. CDR3 size: 10 residues. Written as DNA, the CDR3 is TGCAGCGCCCTTCAAAATGAGCAGTTCTTC. This sequence encodes CSALQNEQFF.